Presented here are 15 T cell receptor beta chains from one specimen sequenced in a study of T cells after yellow fever vaccination. Each CDR3 protein is one row after TCRdb ran MiXCR on the 5' RACE reads. Here the sample spans under 700,000 distinct CDR3 sequences, about 17% being singletons. This specimen was PBMCs, taken less than 6 days after the first yellow fever vaccination. The receptors here all came from a man younger than 30 who received the YFV17D yellow fever vaccine.

This clonotype was seen a few times. The J gene is TRBJ1-4, the V gene TRBV30, with a weak D call TRBD1 (5 bases). This CDR3 has 15 residues. The germline V and J ends were trimmed by 4 bases and 5 bases, with 17 bases remaining between them. Germline-derived CDR1 and CDR2 are GTSNPN and SVGIG (reference sequence). CDR3 in DNA: TGTGCCTGGATTCCCCGGGGGACTGAGAATGAAAAACTGTTTTTT. It codes for CAWIPRGTENEKLFF. The whole variable domain, remainder taken from reference TRBV30 and TRBJ1-4, is SQTIHQWPATLVQPVGSPLSLECTVEGTSNPNLYWYRQAAGRGLQLLFYSVGIGQISSEVPQNLSASRPQDRQFILSSKKLLLSDSGFYLCAWIPRGTENEKLFFGSGTQLSVL.

The chain is built from TRBV20-1 and TRBJ1-2; 8 bases agree with TRBD1. The germline V gene encodes CDR1 DFQATT and CDR2 SNEGSKA (reference sequence). The ends lost 6 bases at V and 8 bases at J; junction bases unmatched: 11. The CDR3 contains 13 residues. CDR3 loop: CSAARQGILGYTF. CDR3 coding DNA: TGCAGTGCGGCTCGACAGGGGATACTCGGCTACACCTTC.

This clonotype was counted only a few times. J is TRBJ2-2 and V is TRBV7-3; TRBD2 aligns across 7 bases. This CDR3 has 14 residues. J gave up 5 bases and V 4 bases, and 4 bases lay outside the gene matches. Germline CDR1 reads SGHTA; CDR2 reads FQGTGA. CDR3 DNA sequence: TGTGCCAGCAGCTCGAACGGGGGGACCGGGGAGCTGTTTTTT. This translates into CASSSNGGTGELFF.

This clonotype occurred many times. V gene TRBV7-9 combines with J gene TRBJ2-1, with TRBD2 identical over 8 bases. The CDR3 runs 15 residues. Germline loops: CDR1 SEHNR, CDR2 FQNEAQ (reference sequence). Trimming cost V 6 bases and J 6 bases; bases outside gene matches: 10. CDR3 sequence: CASSSTSGYSNEQFF. The CDR3 coding sequence is TGTGCCAGCAGTTCTACTAGCGGATATTCCAATGAGCAGTTCTTC.

This clonotype showed up just a few times. The rearrangement links TRBV7-9 to TRBJ1-1; D gene uncertain. V shed 4 bases and J shed 0 bases, with 15 bases lying between them. There are 16 residues in the CDR3. Looked up from germline, CDR1 is SEHNR and CDR2 is FQNEAQ (reference sequence). The CDR3 loop reads CASSSTAAALNTEAFF. In DNA form, the CDR3 reads TGTGCCAGCAGCTCCACCGCAGCAGCCCTGAACACTGAAGCTTTCTTT. Together with reference TRBV7-9 and TRBJ1-1, the CDR3 gives the full variable domain: DTGVSQNPRHKITKRGQNVTFRCDPISEHNRLYWYRQTLGQGPEFLTYFQNEAQLEKSRLLSDRFSAERPKGSFSTLEIQRTEQGDSAMYLCASSSTAAALNTEAFFGQGTRLTVV.

This clonotype was counted between two and nine times. The rearrangement joins TRBV6-5 to TRBJ2-5; a weak D match, TRBD2 (6 bases). V lost 0 bases and J lost 5, with 16 bases in between. This CDR3 has 16 amino acids. CDR1 is MNHEY, CDR2 SVGAGI, per germline. CDR3 amino acids: CASSYSGGTGWETQYF. The CDR3 coding sequence is TGTGCCAGCAGTTACTCGGGGGGTACGGGATGGGAGACCCAGTACTTC.

This clonotype was picked up a small number of times. The chain has TRBV6-1 and TRBJ2-5; 12 bases are shared with TRBD1. With 6 bases clipped from V and 5 bases from J, the junction kept 4 bases outside the gene matches. The CDR3 length is 14 residues. The germline gives CDR1 MNHNS, CDR2 SASEGT. CDR3 DNA sequence: TGTGCCAGCAGAGGGACAGGGGGCTTGGAGACCCAGTACTTC. Translated, it gives CASRGTGGLETQYF.

This clonotype appeared a few times. V usage is TRBV24-1 and J usage is TRBJ2-2; D is unclear. From germline, CDR1 is KGHDR and CDR2 SFDVKD. The CDR3 is 14 amino acids. The V gene lost 1 base and the J gene lost 5 bases, with 7 bases spanning the gap. The CDR3 reads CATSDFLVTGELFF. As DNA, the CDR3 is TGTGCCACCAGTGATTTTTTGGTTACCGGGGAGCTGTTTTTT.

This clonotype showed up many times. The DNA of the CDR3 is TGTGCCAGCAGGTTAGCGGGTTCGGCCTACGAGCAGTACTTC. Amino acid sequence: CASRLAGSAYEQYF. V gene TRBV6-2 or TRBV6-3 combines with J gene TRBJ2-7; the match to TRBD2 covers 7 bases. CDR1 is MNHEY and CDR2 is SVGEGT in the germline V gene. V lost 6 bases and J lost 2; bases outside the gene matches: 7. The CDR3 spans 14 residues.

This chain joins TRBV12-5 and TRBJ1-5, with a tentative D call TRBD1 (5 bases). The V end lost 0 bases, the J end lost 3 bases, and 18 bases lay between the germline ends. The CDR3 length is 18 residues. The V gene's germline CDR1 is LGHNT and CDR2 FRNRAP. This CDR3 is CASGLVWCRQGNNQPQHF. DNA for the CDR3: TGTGCTAGTGGTTTGGTGTGGTGTAGGCAGGGTAACAATCAGCCCCAGCATTTT.

This sequence joins TRBV6-5 and TRBJ2-2; 11 bases agree with TRBD2. The J segment lost 3 bases and the V segment lost 2 bases, leaving 2 bases of the junction unmatched. The germline V gene encodes CDR1 MNHEY and CDR2 SVGAGI. This CDR3 has 16 residues. The DNA of the CDR3 is TGTGCCAGCAGTTACGTAGCGGGGGGGGACACCGGGGAGCTGTTTTTT. As protein: CASSYVAGGDTGELFF.

CDR3 in amino acids: CASSQVVPAGGTDTQYF. The CDR3 DNA follows: TGCGCCAGCAGCCAAGTAGTCCCAGCGGGGGGCACAGATACGCAGTATTTT. This chain connects TRBV4-3 to TRBJ2-3, with 8 bases fitting TRBD2. This CDR3 contains 17 residues. V lost 1 base to trimming and J lost 1 base; unmatched junction nucleotides: 7. Germline V CDR1 and CDR2: LGHNA, YSLEER.

This clonotype was found a few times. In nucleotides, the CDR3 is TGCGCCAGCAGCTTGGCCGGACTAGCGACCGGGGAGCTGTTTTTT. Its translation: CASSLAGLATGELFF. The chain joins TRBV5-1 to TRBJ2-2, with 9 bases identical to TRBD2. This CDR3 spans 15 amino acids. J lost 5 bases, V lost 0 bases, and 2 bases had no gene match. Per the germline V gene, CDR1 is SGHRS and CDR2 is YFSETQ.

The count of this clonotype is one. This sequence joins TRBV12-3 or TRBV12-4 and TRBJ2-7; 7 positions agree with TRBD1. The ends lost 5 bases at V and 2 bases at J; junction bases unmatched: 9. The CDR3 is 15 amino acids. The CDR3: CASSPQGPLAYEQYF. DNA for the CDR3: TGTGCCAGCAGTCCACAGGGGCCCTTAGCCTACGAGCAGTACTTC.

This chain links TRBV9 with TRBJ2-1; the D gene is possibly TRBD2 (5 bases). Germline values: CDR1 SGDLS, CDR2 YYNGEE. Trimming removed 3 bases at V and 0 bases at J, with 10 bases between. The CDR3 covers 15 residues. The DNA for the CDR3 is TGTGCCAGCAGCGCGACTATTAACTCCTACAATGAGCAGTTCTTC. As protein: CASSATINSYNEQFF.